The 12 T cell receptor beta chains below come from one sample, sequenced in a study of blood T cell repertoires in COVID-19. Clones were sequenced by immunoSEQ multiplex PCR, and TCRdb holds only the in-frame ones, with some missing. The sample holds 150,000 to 200,000 clones, around 80% seen once. Sequencing input: peripheral blood. These TCRs come from a man aged 30 to 45 with active or convalescent COVID-19.

The J gene is TRBJ2-3, the V gene TRBV18, with 9 bases that match TRBD2. Germline-derived CDR1 and CDR2 are KGHSH and LQKENI. CDR3 length: 17 residues. The ends lost 3 bases at V and 0 bases at J; junction bases unmatched: 7. The chain's CDR3 is CASSPFASGVSTDTQYF. The CDR3 DNA reads TGTGCCAGCTCACCCTTCGCTAGCGGGGTGAGCACAGATACGCAGTATTTT.

This clone was counted once. Other DNA sequences in this specimen translate into the identical CDR3. The chain employs TRBV5-1 and TRBJ2-3; TRBD2 might be the D (5 bases). V lost 2 bases and J 2 bases, leaving 9 bases between the germline ends. The CDR3 covers 14 residues. Looked up from germline, CDR1 is SGHRS and CDR2 is YFSETQ. The CDR3 nucleotides read TGCGCCAGCAGCTTAGCGGACTCCACAGATACGCAGTATTTT. Amino acid sequence: CASSLADSTDTQYF.

The chain employs TRBV30 and TRBJ1-3; 7 nucleotides align to TRBD1. With 0 bases clipped from V and 3 bases from J, the junction kept 5 bases outside the gene matches. The CDR3 is 15 amino acids. In germline, CDR1 is GTSNPN, CDR2 SVGIG (reference sequence). The CDR3 reads CAWSVPRTGGNTIYF. The CDR3, as DNA: TGTGCCTGGAGTGTACCTAGGACAGGTGGAAACACCATATATTTT.

This rearrangement joins TRBV9 to TRBJ2-1; 7 bases map to TRBD2. The CDR3 has 14 residues. Germline loops: CDR1 SGDLS, CDR2 YYNGEE. V gave up 0 bases and J gave up 8 bases; unmatched junction bases: 5. CDR3 protein: CASSVGGGSDEQFF. CDR3 DNA: TGTGCCAGCAGCGTAGGCGGCGGGAGCGATGAGCAGTTCTTC.

J is TRBJ1-1 and V is TRBV7-9, with 12 bases that match TRBD1. Germline V gene lookup returns CDR1 SEHNR and CDR2 FQNEAQ (reference sequence). The CDR3 totals 16 residues. Trimming removed 1 base from V and 1 base from J; junction bases left unmatched: 1. Here the CDR3 reads CASSLGDRGRNTEAFF. The CDR3 coding sequence is TGTGCCAGCAGCTTAGGGGACAGGGGGCGGAACACTGAAGCTTTCTTT.

This chain connects TRBV7-2 to TRBJ2-3; 16 bases are shared with TRBD2. The CDR3 is 18 amino acids. Germline V CDR1 and CDR2: SGHTA, FQGNSA. V lost 5 bases, J lost 3 bases, and 8 bases stayed unmatched. The CDR3 protein is CASSEGLAGGQTTDTQYF. CDR3 coding DNA: TGTGCCAGCAGCGAGGGACTAGCGGGAGGGCAAACGACAGATACGCAGTATTTT. The full variable domain, completed using reference TRBV7-2 and TRBJ2-3, is GAGVSQSPSNKVTEKGKDVELRCDPISGHTALYWYRQSLGQGLEFLIYFQGNSAPDKSGLPSDRFSAERTGGSVSTLTIQRTQQEDSAVYLCASSEGLAGGQTTDTQYFGPGTRLTVL.

The chain couples TRBV5-1 to TRBJ1-2; 7 nucleotides agree with TRBD1. V lost 4 bases and J lost 3; bases outside the gene matches: 6. Germline V gene lookup returns CDR1 SGHRS and CDR2 YFSETQ. The CDR3 covers 14 residues. CDR3 nucleotide sequence: TGCGCCAGCAGCGTAGGGGACAGCTACTATGGCTACACCTTC. Residues: CASSVGDSYYGYTF.

The chain recombines TRBV6-5 with TRBJ1-5; TRBD1 aligns across 7 bases. CDR1 and CDR2 from the germline V gene are MNHEY and SVGAGI. Trimming removed 2 bases from V and 0 bases from J; junction bases left unmatched: 4. The CDR3 length is 16 residues. The CDR3 DNA is TGTGCCAGCAGTTACCGAGGACAGGATAGCAATCAGCCCCAGCATTTT. This translates into CASSYRGQDSNQPQHF.

V gene TRBV29-1 combines with J gene TRBJ1-5, with 10 bases lining up with TRBD1. Germline V gives CDR1 SQVTM, CDR2 ANQGSEA. J gave up 5 bases and V 5 bases, and 3 bases lay outside the gene matches. This CDR3 has 13 residues. CDR3 nucleotide sequence: TGCAGCGTTCTCGGGACAGGGGATCAGCCCCAGCATTTT. Its translation is CSVLGTGDQPQHF.

The chain carries TRBV19 and TRBJ2-1; D remains ambiguous. Germline CDR1 is LNHDA and CDR2 is SQIVND (reference sequence). The CDR3 length is 15 residues. V dropped 7 bases and J dropped 0 bases, with 13 bases sitting between them. For the CDR3, the DNA is TGTGCCAGTAAACGGAGCTCGAGCTCCTACAATGAGCAGTTCTTC. Amino acids: CASKRSSSSYNEQFF.

CDR3 protein: CASSLEGTGAWGNQPQHF. In nucleotides, the CDR3 is TGTGCCAGCTCACTAGAAGGGACAGGGGCATGGGGCAATCAGCCCCAGCATTTT. The genes are TRBV18 and TRBJ1-5; 10 nucleotides align to TRBD1. The CDR3 contains 18 residues. J was trimmed by 2 bases and V by 4 bases; bases with no gene match: 11. CDR1 KGHSH and CDR2 LQKENI come from the germline V gene.

This chain joins TRBV7-2 and TRBJ1-2; D gene ambiguous. Per germline, CDR1 SGHTA and CDR2 FQGNSA. The ends were cut back, 3 bases at V and 5 bases at J, with 13 bases in the middle. The CDR3 sequence is 14 residues long. The chain's CDR3 is CASSFSTDFYGYTF. The CDR3 nucleotides read TGTGCCAGCAGCTTTTCGACGGACTTTTATGGCTACACCTTC.